This T cell receptor (beta chain) was retrieved from a study of CD8 T cells in Susac syndrome. Blood CD8+ and CD4+ T cells underwent high-throughput TCR beta sequencing. Negative isolation was used for CD8+ and CD4+ T cells, and FACS enrichment was applied to TEMRA cells. An input of roughly 0.5 to 1 ug of RNA was subjected to reverse transcription using random hexamers. The CDR3 of TCR beta was amplified by immunoSEQ multiplex PCR across 54 Vbeta and 13 Jbeta. TCRdb recomputed calls from the immunoSEQ multiplex PCR reads with MiXCR, one row per CDR3 protein. The sample has 130,000 to 150,000 distinct CDR3 sequences; around 94% are singletons. V lost 8 bases and J lost 9; bases outside the gene matches: 8. CDR3 length: 12 amino acids. CDR1 is SQVTM, CDR2 ANQGSEA, per germline. About this clonotype itself: Its antigen is not identified.

Overall study results and limits: As the study acknowledged, the number of individuals who were part of its TCR sequencing and HLA analysis was relatively small.

Source material: CD8+ T cells from PBMCs. This sequence joins TRBV29-1 and TRBJ1-2; TRBD1 matches at 11 bases. The origin of this receptor is a human donor in good health. CDR3 in DNA: TGCAGCTCCCGGGGGGACAGGGGGAGCTACACCTTC. Translating gives CSSRGDRGSYTF.